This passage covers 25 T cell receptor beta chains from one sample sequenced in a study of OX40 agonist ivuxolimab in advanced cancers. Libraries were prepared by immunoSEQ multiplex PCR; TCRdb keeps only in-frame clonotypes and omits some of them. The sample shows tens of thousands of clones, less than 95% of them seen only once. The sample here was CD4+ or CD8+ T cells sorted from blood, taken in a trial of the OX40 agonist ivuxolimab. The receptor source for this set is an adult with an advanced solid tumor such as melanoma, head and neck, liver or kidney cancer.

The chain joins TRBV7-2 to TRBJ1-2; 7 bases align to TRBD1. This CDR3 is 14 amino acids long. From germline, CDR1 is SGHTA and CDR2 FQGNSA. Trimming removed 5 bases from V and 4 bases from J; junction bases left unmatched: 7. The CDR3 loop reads CASSQDRSAYGYTF. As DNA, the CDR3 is TGTGCCAGCAGCCAGGACAGGTCTGCCTATGGCTACACCTTC.

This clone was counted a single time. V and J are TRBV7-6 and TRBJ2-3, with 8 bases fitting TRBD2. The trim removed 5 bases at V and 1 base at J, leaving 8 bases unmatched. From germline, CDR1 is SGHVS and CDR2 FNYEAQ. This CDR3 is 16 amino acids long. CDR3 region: CASSLGLAGRTDTQYF. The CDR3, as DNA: TGTGCCAGCAGCCTCGGACTAGCCGGACGCACAGATACGCAGTATTTT.

The CDR3 DNA reads as TGTGCCAGCAGTGAGCCTCAGACAGGGTCCAAAAACATTCAGTACTTC. Translating gives CASSEPQTGSKNIQYF. The chain combines TRBV6-1 with TRBJ2-4; 7 bases match TRBD1. V was pared by 3 bases and J by 2 bases, with 7 bases of the junction left unmatched. The CDR3 sequence is 16 residues long. CDR1 and CDR2 (germline): MNHNS, SASEGT.

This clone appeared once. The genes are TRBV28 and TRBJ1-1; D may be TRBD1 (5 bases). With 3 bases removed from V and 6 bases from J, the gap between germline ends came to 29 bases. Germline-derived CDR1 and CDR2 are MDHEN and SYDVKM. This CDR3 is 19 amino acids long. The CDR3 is CASSFPPGSGGKPYSEAFF. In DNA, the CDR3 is TGTGCCAGCAGTTTTCCTCCAGGGAGCGGGGGAAAACCCTACTCTGAAGCTTTCTTT.

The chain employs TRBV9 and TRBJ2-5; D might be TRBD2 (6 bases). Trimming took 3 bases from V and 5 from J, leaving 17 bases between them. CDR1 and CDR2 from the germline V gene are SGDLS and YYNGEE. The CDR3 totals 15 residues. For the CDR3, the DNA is TGTGCCAGCAGCGCAGTCTTGGGGGGTGGGGAGACCCAGTACTTC. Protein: CASSAVLGGGETQYF.

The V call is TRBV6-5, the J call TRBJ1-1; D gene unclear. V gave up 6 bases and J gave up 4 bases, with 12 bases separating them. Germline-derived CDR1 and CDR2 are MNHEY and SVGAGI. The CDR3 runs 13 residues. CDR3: CASSRGVTTEAFF. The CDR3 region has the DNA TGTGCCAGCAGCCGAGGTGTAACCACTGAAGCTTTCTTT.

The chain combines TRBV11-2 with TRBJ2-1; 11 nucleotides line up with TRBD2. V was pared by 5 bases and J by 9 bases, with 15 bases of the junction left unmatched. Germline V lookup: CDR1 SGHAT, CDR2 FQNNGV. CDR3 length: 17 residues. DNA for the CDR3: TGTGCCAGCAGCAGGGGGACGACTAGCGGGACGGACGGTGAGCAGTTCTTC. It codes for CASSRGTTSGTDGEQFF.

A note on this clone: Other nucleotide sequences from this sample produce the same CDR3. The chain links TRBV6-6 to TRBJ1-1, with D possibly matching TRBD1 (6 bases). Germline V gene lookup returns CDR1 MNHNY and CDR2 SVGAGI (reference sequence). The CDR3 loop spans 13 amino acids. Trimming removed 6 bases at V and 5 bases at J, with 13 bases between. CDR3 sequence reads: CASSSQGGTEAFF. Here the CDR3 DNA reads TGTGCCAGCAGCTCACAGGGTGGGACTGAAGCTTTCTTT.

The DNA for the CDR3 is TGTGCCAGCAGCCTCGGGACTAGCGGGAGGACAGATACGCAGTATTTT. It translates to CASSLGTSGRTDTQYF. The chain uses TRBV4-2 and TRBJ2-3; the match to TRBD2 covers 15 bases. The CDR3 length is 16 residues. V trimming: 4 bases; J trimming: 3 bases; junction bases outside the gene matches: 2. Germline assignment: CDR1 LGHNA and CDR2 YNFKEQ.

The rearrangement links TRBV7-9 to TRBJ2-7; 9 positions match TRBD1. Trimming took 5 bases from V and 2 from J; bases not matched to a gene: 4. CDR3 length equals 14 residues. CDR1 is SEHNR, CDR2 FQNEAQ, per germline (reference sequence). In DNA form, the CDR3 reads TGTGCCAGCAGCCATCGGACAGGGGCCTACGAGCAGTACTTC. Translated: CASSHRTGAYEQYF.

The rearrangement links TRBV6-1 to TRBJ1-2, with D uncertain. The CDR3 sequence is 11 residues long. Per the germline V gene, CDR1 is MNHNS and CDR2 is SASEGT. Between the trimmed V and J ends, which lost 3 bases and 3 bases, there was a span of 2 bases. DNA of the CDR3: TGTGCCAGCAGTGACTACTATGGCTACACCTTC. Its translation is CASSDYYGYTF.

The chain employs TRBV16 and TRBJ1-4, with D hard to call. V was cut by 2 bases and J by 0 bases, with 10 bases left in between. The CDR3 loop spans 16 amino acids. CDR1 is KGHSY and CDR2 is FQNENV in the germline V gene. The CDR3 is CASSQGVGATNEKLFF. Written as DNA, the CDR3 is TGTGCCAGCAGCCAAGGGGTGGGCGCAACTAATGAAAAACTGTTTTTT.

CDR3 loop: CASSGGVANEKLFF. CDR3 nucleotide sequence: TGTGCCAGCAGCGGGGGGGTAGCTAATGAAAAACTGTTTTTT. The V gene is TRBV28, the J gene TRBJ1-4; D may be TRBD1 (5 bases). Germline V gene data show CDR1 as MDHEN and CDR2 as SYDVKM. The CDR3 is made up of 14 amino acids. V lost 6 bases and J 3 bases, leaving 11 bases between the germline ends.

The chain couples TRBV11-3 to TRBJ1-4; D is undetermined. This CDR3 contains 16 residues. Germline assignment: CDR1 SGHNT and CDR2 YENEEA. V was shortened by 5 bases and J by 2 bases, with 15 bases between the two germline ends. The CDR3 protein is CASSTRPPATNEKLFF. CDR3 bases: TGTGCCAGCAGCACCCGACCGCCTGCTACTAATGAAAAACTGTTTTTT.

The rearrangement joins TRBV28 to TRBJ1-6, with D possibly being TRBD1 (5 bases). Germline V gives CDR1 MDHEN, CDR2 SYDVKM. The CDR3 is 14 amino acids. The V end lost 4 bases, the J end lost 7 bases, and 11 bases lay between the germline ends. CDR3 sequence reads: CASSSGTVNSPLHF. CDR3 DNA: TGTGCCAGCAGTTCCGGGACGGTGAATTCACCCCTCCACTTT.

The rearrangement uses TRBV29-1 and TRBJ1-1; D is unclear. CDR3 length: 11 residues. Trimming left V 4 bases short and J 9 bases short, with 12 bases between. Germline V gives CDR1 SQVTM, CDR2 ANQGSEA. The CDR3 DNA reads TGCAGCGTTGTCCTGGGCCACCAAGCTTTCTTT. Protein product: CSVVLGHQAFF. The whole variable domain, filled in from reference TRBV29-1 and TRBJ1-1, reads SAVISQKPSRDICQRGTSLTIQCQVDSQVTMMFWYRQQPGQSLTLIATANQGSEATYESGFVIDKFPISRPNLTFSTLTVSNMSPEDSSIYLCSVVLGHQAFFGQGTRLTVV.

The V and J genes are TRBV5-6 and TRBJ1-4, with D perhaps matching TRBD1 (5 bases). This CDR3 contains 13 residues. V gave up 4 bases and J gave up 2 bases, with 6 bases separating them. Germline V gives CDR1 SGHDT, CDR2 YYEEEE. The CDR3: CASSRGTNEKLFF. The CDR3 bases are TGTGCCAGCAGCCGGGGGACTAATGAAAAACTGTTTTTT.

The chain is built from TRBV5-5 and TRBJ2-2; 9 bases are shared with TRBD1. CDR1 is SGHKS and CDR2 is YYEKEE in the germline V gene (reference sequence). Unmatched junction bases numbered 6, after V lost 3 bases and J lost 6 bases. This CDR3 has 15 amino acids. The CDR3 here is CASSWIGTGSGELFF. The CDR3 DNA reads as TGTGCCAGCAGCTGGATAGGGACAGGGTCCGGGGAGCTGTTTTTT.

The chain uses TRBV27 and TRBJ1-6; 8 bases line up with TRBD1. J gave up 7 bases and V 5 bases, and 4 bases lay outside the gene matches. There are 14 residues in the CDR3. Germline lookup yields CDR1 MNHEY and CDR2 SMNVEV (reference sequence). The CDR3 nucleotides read TGTGCCAGCAGTCCCGGGACAGGAAATTCACCCCTCCACTTT. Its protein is CASSPGTGNSPLHF.

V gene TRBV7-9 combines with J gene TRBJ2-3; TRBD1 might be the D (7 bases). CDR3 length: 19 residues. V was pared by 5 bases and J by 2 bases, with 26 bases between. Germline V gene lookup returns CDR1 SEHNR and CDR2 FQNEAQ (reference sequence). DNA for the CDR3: TGTGCCAGCAGCATGGGACAGACGGGTGGAGGGGTCCTCACAGATACGCAGTATTTT. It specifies CASSMGQTGGGVLTDTQYF.

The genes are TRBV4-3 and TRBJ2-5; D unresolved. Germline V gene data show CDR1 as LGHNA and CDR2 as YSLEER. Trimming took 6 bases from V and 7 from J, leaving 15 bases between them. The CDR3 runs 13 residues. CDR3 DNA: TGCGCCAGCAGTATCGGAAGGGAAGGGACCCAGTACTTC. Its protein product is CASSIGREGTQYF.

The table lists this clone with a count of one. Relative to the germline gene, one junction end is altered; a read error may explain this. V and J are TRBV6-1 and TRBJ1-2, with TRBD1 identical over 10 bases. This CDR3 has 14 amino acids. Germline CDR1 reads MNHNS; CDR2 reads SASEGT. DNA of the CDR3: TGTGCCAGCAGAGAAGATCGGACAGGGGGAGGCTACACCTTC. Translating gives CASREDRTGGGYTF.

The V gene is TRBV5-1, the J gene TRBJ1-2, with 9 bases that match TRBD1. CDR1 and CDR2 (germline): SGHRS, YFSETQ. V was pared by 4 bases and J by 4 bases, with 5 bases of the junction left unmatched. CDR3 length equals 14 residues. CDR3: CASSPGQGTYGYTF. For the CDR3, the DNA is TGCGCCAGCAGCCCTGGACAGGGGACCTATGGCTACACCTTC. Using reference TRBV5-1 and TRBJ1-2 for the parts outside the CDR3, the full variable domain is KAGVTQTPRYLIKTRGQQVTLSCSPISGHRSVSWYQQTPGQGLQFLFEYFSETQRNKGNFPGRFSGRQFSNSRSEMNVSTLELGDSALYLCASSPGQGTYGYTFGSGTRLTVV.

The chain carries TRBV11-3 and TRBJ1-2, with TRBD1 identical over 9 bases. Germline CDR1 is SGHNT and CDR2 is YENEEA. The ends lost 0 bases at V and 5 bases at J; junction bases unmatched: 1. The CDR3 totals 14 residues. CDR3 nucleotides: TGTGCCAGCAGCTTAGACGGACAGGGGTATGGCTACACCTTC. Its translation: CASSLDGQGYGYTF.

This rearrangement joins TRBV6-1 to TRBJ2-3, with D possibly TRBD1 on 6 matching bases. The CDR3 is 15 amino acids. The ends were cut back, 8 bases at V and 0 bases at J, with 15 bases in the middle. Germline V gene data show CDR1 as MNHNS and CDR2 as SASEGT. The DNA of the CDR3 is TGTGCCAGCTCATACGGGACACCCAGCACAGATACGCAGTATTTT. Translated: CASSYGTPSTDTQYF.